This T cell receptor (beta chain) was retrieved from a study of Tregs in tolerant kidney transplant recipients (dated by TCRdb to about 2019). About the full investigation: The transplants used related donors with nonmyeloablative bone marrow transplantation, and mixed chimerism in the human trials was transient. Before combined kidney and bone marrow transplantation, this study identified donor-specific regulatory T cells using TCRbeta sequencing and then followed those same cells after transplant. General study outcomes and caveats: The study was constrained by small patient numbers, and validation of the findings is required in larger populations and under other immunosuppression protocols. Expanding Tregs with activated donor B cells appeared to identify the most biologically relevant and donor-specific TCRbeta repertoire. Because the PCR primers were changed over time for some patients, nucleotide-level comparison could not be performed across the samples from those patients. In tolerant patients, donor-specific Tregs expanded more than Tregs overall, which suggests antigen-driven rather than nonspecific expansion. Biological reproducibility was not examined directly, but technical replication error appeared to be minimal.

For TCRbeta CDR3 sequencing, genomic DNA from the sorted cells was extracted using the QIAGEN DNeasy Blood and Tissue Kit. High-throughput TCRbeta CDR3 sequencing, which included PCR amplification with bias correction and internal controls, was done commercially through immunoSEQ. The study's own analysis went as follows. Unique productive TCRbeta sequences were defined by CDR3 nucleotide sequence where primers matched, and otherwise by CDR3 amino acid sequence together with Vbeta and Jbeta genes. As a correction for sorting error, sequences shared between sorted populations at a frequency ratio of 2:1 or less were discarded, and the remaining shared sequences were assigned to the higher population. A sequence counted as donor-reactive if, in CFSE-low cells, the sequence had a frequency of at least 0.01% and was expanded at least 5-fold compared with unstimulated cells. Repertoire divergence was quantified by Jensen-Shannon divergence calculated from the top 100 TCRbeta sequences ranked by frequency. When a sample had multiple sequencing runs, each run was corrected for sorting error separately and the runs were then pooled. Not all clones reach the TCRdb copy of this immuneACCESS table, which keeps in-frame sequences only. Checked studies attribute under half of the gap to unresolved V genes and leave the rest unexplained. Clone size and the V and J calls come from that table; the DNA yielded D and trimming. The sample yields tens of thousands of clones; 85% to 90% were counted once. Roughly 0.4% of the sample is in the top ten clones.

Per the publication, the time point label means: blood sample drawn before combined kidney and bone marrow transplant. Unstimulated Tregs (CD4+CD25+CD127-), CD4+ non-Tregs (CD4+CD25-), CD4 and CD8 cells were FACS-sorted from thawed PBMCs. Patients were a few combined kidney and bone marrow transplant recipients from the ITN036ST trial, and only these trial subjects had samples available. Healthy control blood was processed to PBMCs by Ficoll density gradient and cryopreserved, and patient PBMCs were collected before and after transplant. This clone came up a few times. Its target antigen remains unknown. No per-base quality is available; no much larger clone lies one base away. Via the germline V gene, CDR1 is SGHTA and CDR2 FQGNSA. From V the trimming removes 5 bases and from J it removes 8 bases, while the gene matches leave 8 bases of the junction unaccounted for. The CDR3 holds 13 amino acids from the cysteine to the phenylalanine. The DNA shown is the 39-base CDR3, in frame from base 1.

This receptor was taken from a human donor who received a combined kidney and bone marrow transplant. The rearranged segments are TRBV7-2 and TRBJ1-1; 7 middle bases align to TRBD1. The specimen was CD4+ T cells from blood, collected before the transplant. The nucleotide sequence reads TGTGCCAGCAGCGTCATGGGACAGTCCGAAGCTTTCTTT. This translates into CASSVMGQSEAFF.